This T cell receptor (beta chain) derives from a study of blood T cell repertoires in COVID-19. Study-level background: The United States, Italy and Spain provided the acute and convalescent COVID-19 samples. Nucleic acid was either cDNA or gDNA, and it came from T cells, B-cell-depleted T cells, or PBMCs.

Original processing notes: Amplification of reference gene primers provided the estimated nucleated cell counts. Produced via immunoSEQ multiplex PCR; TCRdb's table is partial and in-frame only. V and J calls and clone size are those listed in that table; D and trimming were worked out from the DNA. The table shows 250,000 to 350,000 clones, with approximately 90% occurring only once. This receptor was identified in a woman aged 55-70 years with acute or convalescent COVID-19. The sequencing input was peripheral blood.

For the CDR3, the DNA is TGTGCCAGCAGTTTCGGTATCCAAGAGACCCAGTACTTC. Its protein product is CASSFGIQETQYF. The J gene is TRBJ2-5, the V gene TRBV27, with D uncertain. V was trimmed by 3 bases and J by 1 base, leaving 6 bases between them. The CDR3 is 13 residues long. Per germline, CDR1 MNHEY and CDR2 SMNVEV (reference sequence).